The rows below give T cell receptor beta chains drawn from one sample of a study of glioma-infiltrating T cells after dendritic cell vaccination. The protocol was immunoSEQ multiplex PCR, while the TCRdb copy is restricted to in-frame clones and leaves out a portion. The data contain some 73,000 clones, roughly 80% of them singletons. The sequencing here drew on blood, taken before dendritic cell vaccination. All receptors come from a human donor with glioblastoma. Both conserved end residues are part of each CDR3. Each record gives: J gene, V gene, CDR3 protein.

J gene: TRBJ1-5; V gene: TRBV2; CDR3 protein: CASSEDRGWGAQHF
J gene: TRBJ2-1; V gene: TRBV7-8; CDR3 protein: CASSFDSSSYNEQFF
J gene: TRBJ1-1; V gene: TRBV2; CDR3 protein: CATKDRAEEAFF
J gene: TRBJ2-7; V gene: TRBV5-1; CDR3 protein: CASSFSSGSYEQYF
J gene: TRBJ1-6; V gene: TRBV5-1; CDR3 protein: CASSPGTGGDDSPLHF
J gene: TRBJ2-7; V gene: TRBV25-1; CDR3 protein: CASSGPVYRGSYEQYF
J gene: TRBJ1-2; V gene: TRBV7-2; CDR3 protein: CASSSFQGSNYGYTF
J gene: TRBJ2-5; V gene: TRBV30; CDR3 protein: CASQIAGGETQYF
J gene: TRBJ2-1; V gene: TRBV7-8; CDR3 protein: CASSLGGIYNEQFF
J gene: TRBJ2-5; V gene: TRBV6-5; CDR3 protein: CASSPPVPRETQYF
J gene: TRBJ2-3; V gene: TRBV7-2; CDR3 protein: CASSLDGWQDTQYF
J gene: TRBJ2-1; V gene: TRBV19; CDR3 protein: CASSLQTGAYNEQFF
J gene: TRBJ1-2; V gene: TRBV6-5; CDR3 protein: CASSEGGAYGYTF
J gene: TRBJ1-2; V gene: TRBV5-1; CDR3 protein: CASSFSGDRGYGYTF
J gene: TRBJ2-5; V gene: TRBV7-8; CDR3 protein: CASSLAGAQETQYF
J gene: TRBJ2-7; V gene: TRBV28; CDR3 protein: CASSTHRGISYEQYF
J gene: TRBJ1-3; V gene: TRBV6-1; CDR3 protein: CASSDPTGNTIYF
J gene: TRBJ1-1; V gene: TRBV7-9; CDR3 protein: CASSLRQDRAAEAFF
J gene: TRBJ1-2; V gene: TRBV7-8; CDR3 protein: CASSRTGDPNYGYTF
J gene: TRBJ1-2; V gene: TRBV25-1; CDR3 protein: CASHGGGSQRGYGYTF
J gene: TRBJ1-4; V gene: TRBV7-6; CDR3 protein: CASSFGGNNEKLFF
J gene: TRBJ2-1; V gene: TRBV7-9; CDR3 protein: CASSRGTSGVPWVNEQFF
J gene: TRBJ2-2; V gene: TRBV5-1; CDR3 protein: CASSGTGELFF
J gene: TRBJ1-4; V gene: TRBV25-1; CDR3 protein: CASSETRTVREKLFF
J gene: TRBJ1-1; V gene: TRBV19; CDR3 protein: CASTQIGPIRGNTEAFF
J gene: TRBJ2-7; V gene: TRBV7-2; CDR3 protein: CASSLDGGYEQYF
J gene: TRBJ1-2; V gene: TRBV10-3; CDR3 protein: CAIKETGASTYGYTF
J gene: TRBJ1-1; V gene: TRBV7-9; CDR3 protein: CASSRTGGGTEAFF
J gene: TRBJ2-5; V gene: TRBV7-2; CDR3 protein: CASSTAVGGRGVETQYF
J gene: TRBJ2-7; V gene: TRBV6-6; CDR3 protein: CASQTGRQVLYEQYF
J gene: TRBJ1-1; V gene: TRBV30; CDR3 protein: CAPPLRNTEAFF
J gene: TRBJ1-5; V gene: TRBV5-8; CDR3 protein: CASSLKDLDIQPQHF
J gene: TRBJ1-5; V gene: TRBV27; CDR3 protein: CASSFYNSNQPQHF
J gene: TRBJ2-3; V gene: TRBV6-9; CDR3 protein: CASSYSIQGTDTQYF
J gene: TRBJ1-2; V gene: TRBV9; CDR3 protein: CASSGEDRANYGYTF
J gene: TRBJ2-7; V gene: TRBV27; CDR3 protein: CASSRYGTGRGLASYEQYF
J gene: TRBJ1-4; V gene: TRBV2; CDR3 protein: CASRGQGIEKLFF
J gene: TRBJ2-2; V gene: TRBV7-6; CDR3 protein: CASSLGVAAGNTITGELFF
J gene: TRBJ1-4; V gene: TRBV28; CDR3 protein: CASSPQGADEKLFF
J gene: TRBJ1-2; V gene: TRBV5-1; CDR3 protein: CASSLGQGTNYGYTF
J gene: TRBJ2-7; V gene: TRBV2; CDR3 protein: CASSLGRGGSYEQYF
J gene: TRBJ2-1; V gene: TRBV6-1; CDR3 protein: CASSVGLAGDEQFF
J gene: TRBJ2-3; V gene: TRBV7-3; CDR3 protein: CASSLKAELGVRSQYF
J gene: TRBJ2-1; V gene: TRBV5-4; CDR3 protein: CASSFPQGQGPYNEQFF
J gene: TRBJ2-1; V gene: TRBV7-3; CDR3 protein: CASSSQRDRGAEQFF
J gene: TRBJ2-5; V gene: TRBV10-1; CDR3 protein: CASSESSARVTQYF
J gene: TRBJ2-7; V gene: TRBV5-6; CDR3 protein: CASSRGTGGREQYF
J gene: .; V gene: TRBV5-1; CDR3 protein: CASSFDRGPYEQYF
J gene: TRBJ2-7; V gene: TRBV6-5; CDR3 protein: CASIGQVSYEQYF
J gene: TRBJ1-2; V gene: TRBV5-6; CDR3 protein: CASSLVGANYGYTF